This TCR beta chain was documented in a study of T cell responses to AZD1222 COVID-19 vaccine. Measured with immunoSEQ multiplex PCR; TCRdb has only the in-frame clones, and not every one. The data show under 110,000 clones, more than 85% seen once. Germline V gene sequence: CDR1 MDHEN, CDR2 SYDVKM. This CDR3 comprises 14 residues. Deletions cut 2 bases from V and 4 bases from J, with 11 bases between. This chain joins TRBV28 and TRBJ1-1; perhaps TRBD1 as D (5 bases). This material consisted of peripheral blood, taken on day 0 of AZD1222 vaccination. This clonotype originated in an adult in good health. In DNA, the CDR3 is TGTGCCAGCAGTTTAGAGAGAGGGGCCACTGAAGCTTTCTTT. Translating gives CASSLERGATEAFF. The complete variable domain, with remaining parts taken from reference TRBV28 and TRBJ1-1, reads DVKVTQSSRYLVKRTGEKVFLECVQDMDHENMFWYRQDPGLGLRLIYFSYDVKMKEKGDIPEGYSVSREKKERFSLILESASTNQTSMYLCASSLERGATEAFFGQGTRLTVV.